This entry describes one T cell receptor (beta chain). Assay used: immunoSEQ multiplex PCR; TCRdb lists only in-frame clones, some missing. The sample has fewer than 250,000 clones; approximately 82% are singletons. This record belongs to a study of blood T cell repertoires in COVID-19. CDR1 is SQVTM and CDR2 is ANQGSEA in the germline V gene. The V end lost 5 bases, the J end lost 3 bases, and 17 bases lay between the germline ends. There are 16 residues in the CDR3. Sequenced material: peripheral blood. This chain connects TRBV29-1 to TRBJ1-6; maybe TRBD1 (5 bases). This TCR derives from a woman aged 50 to 65 with acute or convalescent COVID-19. The DNA of the CDR3 is TGCAGCGTTTCAACGGGGGGGAGCAGCTATAATTCACCCCTCCACTTT. Translating gives CSVSTGGSSYNSPLHF.